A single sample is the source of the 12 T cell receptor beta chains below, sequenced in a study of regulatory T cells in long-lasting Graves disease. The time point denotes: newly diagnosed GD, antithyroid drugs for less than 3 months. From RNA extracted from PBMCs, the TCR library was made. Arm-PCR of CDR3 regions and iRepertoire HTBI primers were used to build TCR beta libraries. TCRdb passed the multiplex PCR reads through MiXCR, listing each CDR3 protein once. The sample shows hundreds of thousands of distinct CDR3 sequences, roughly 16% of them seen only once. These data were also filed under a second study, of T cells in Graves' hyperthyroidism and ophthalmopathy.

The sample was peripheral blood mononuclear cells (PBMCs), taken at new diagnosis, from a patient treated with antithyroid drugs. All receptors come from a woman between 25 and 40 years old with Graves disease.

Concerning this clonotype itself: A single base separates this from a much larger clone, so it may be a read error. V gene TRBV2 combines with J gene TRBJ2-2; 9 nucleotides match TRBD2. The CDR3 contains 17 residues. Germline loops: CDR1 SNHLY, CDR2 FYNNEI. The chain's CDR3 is CVSSEPLGAGGAGELFF. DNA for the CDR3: TGTGTCAGCAGTGAACCCCTAGGAGCGGGAGGAGCCGGGGAGCTGTTTTTT.

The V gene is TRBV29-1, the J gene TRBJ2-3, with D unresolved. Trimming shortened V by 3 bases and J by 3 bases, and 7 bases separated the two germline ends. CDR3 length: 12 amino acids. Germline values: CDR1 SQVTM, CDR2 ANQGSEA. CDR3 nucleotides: TGCAGCGTTGATGGGAAAACAGATACGCAGTATTTT. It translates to CSVDGKTDTQYF.

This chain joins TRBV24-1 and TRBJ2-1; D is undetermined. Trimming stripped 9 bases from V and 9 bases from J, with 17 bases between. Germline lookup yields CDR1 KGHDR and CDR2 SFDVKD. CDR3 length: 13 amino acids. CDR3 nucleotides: TGTGCCACCGCAAAAGATGGGCGCCGTGAGCAGTTCTTC. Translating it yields CATAKDGRREQFF.

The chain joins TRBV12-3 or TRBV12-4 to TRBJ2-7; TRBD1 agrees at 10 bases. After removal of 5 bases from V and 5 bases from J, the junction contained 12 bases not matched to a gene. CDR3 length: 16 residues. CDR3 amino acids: CASSEPGQGRRNEQYF. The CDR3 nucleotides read TGTGCCAGCAGTGAACCGGGACAGGGGAGAAGGAACGAGCAGTACTTC.

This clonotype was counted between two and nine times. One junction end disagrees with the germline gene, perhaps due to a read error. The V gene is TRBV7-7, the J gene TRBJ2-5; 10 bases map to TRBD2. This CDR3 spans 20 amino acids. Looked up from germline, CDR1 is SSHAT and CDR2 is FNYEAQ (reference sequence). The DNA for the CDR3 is TGTGCTAGCAGCGCCTATCTAGCGGGAGTCGTCGGGGCTCCCAGGGAGACCCAGTACTTC. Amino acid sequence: CASSAYLAGVVGAPRETQYF. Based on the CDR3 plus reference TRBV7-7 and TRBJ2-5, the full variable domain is GAGVSQSPRYKVTKRGQDVTLRCDPISSHATLYWYQQALGQGPEFLTYFNYEAQPDKSGLPSDRFSAERPEGSISTLTIQRTEQRDSAMYRCASSAYLAGVVGAPRETQYFGPGTRLLVL.

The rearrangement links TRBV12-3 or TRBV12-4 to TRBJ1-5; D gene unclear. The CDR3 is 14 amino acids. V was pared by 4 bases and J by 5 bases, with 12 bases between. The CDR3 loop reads CASSSRLMYQPQHF. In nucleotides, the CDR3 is TGTGCCAGCAGTTCCCGACTGATGTATCAGCCCCAGCATTTT.

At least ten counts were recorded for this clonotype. The CDR3 coding sequence is TGCAGTGCCCCTAACCGCAATGAGCAGTTCTTC. It specifies CSAPNRNEQFF. The chain has TRBV20-1 and TRBJ2-1; D is uncertain. Between the trimmed V and J ends, which lost 6 bases and 6 bases, there was a span of 9 bases. In germline, CDR1 is DFQATT, CDR2 SNEGSKA (reference sequence). The CDR3 is 11 residues long.

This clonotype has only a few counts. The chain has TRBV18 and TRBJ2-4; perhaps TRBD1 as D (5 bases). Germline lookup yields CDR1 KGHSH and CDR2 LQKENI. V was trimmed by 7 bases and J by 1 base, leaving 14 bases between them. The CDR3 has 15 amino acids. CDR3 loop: CASLSTVEAKNIQYF. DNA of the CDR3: TGTGCCAGCTTATCGACAGTTGAGGCCAAAAACATTCAGTACTTC.

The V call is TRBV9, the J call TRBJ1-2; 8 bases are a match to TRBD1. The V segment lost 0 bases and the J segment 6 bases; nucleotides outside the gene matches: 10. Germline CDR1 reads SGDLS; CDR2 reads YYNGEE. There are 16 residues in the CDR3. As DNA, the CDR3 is TGTGCCAGCAGCGTAGGGACAGGGCCAATTCAGGATGGCTACACCTTC. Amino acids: CASSVGTGPIQDGYTF.

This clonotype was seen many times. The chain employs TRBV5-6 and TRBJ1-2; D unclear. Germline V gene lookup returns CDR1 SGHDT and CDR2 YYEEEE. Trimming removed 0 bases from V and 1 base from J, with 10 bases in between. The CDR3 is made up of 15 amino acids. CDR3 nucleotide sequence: TGTGCCAGCAGCTTGGTATCCGGGAGTAACTATGGCTACACCTTC. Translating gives CASSLVSGSNYGYTF. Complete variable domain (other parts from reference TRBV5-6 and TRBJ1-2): DAGVTQSPTHLIKTRGQQVTLRCSPKSGHDTVSWYQQALGQGPQFIFQYYEEEERQRGNFPDRFSGHQFPNYSSELNVNALLLGDSALYLCASSLVSGSNYGYTFGSGTRLTVV.

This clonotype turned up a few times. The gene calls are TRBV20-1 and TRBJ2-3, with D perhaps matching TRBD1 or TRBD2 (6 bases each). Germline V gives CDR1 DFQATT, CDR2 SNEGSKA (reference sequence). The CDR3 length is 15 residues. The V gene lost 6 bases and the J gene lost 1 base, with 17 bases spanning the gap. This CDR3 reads CSARGVPSRTDTQYF. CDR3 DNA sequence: TGCAGTGCAAGGGGGGTGCCCTCGCGCACAGATACGCAGTATTTT.

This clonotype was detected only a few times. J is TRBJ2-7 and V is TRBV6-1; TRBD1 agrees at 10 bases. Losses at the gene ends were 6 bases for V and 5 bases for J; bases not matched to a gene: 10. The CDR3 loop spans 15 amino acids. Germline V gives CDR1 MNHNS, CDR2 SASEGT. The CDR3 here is CASRATGTGDHEQYF. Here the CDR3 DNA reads TGTGCCAGCAGGGCAACCGGGACAGGGGACCACGAGCAGTACTTC.